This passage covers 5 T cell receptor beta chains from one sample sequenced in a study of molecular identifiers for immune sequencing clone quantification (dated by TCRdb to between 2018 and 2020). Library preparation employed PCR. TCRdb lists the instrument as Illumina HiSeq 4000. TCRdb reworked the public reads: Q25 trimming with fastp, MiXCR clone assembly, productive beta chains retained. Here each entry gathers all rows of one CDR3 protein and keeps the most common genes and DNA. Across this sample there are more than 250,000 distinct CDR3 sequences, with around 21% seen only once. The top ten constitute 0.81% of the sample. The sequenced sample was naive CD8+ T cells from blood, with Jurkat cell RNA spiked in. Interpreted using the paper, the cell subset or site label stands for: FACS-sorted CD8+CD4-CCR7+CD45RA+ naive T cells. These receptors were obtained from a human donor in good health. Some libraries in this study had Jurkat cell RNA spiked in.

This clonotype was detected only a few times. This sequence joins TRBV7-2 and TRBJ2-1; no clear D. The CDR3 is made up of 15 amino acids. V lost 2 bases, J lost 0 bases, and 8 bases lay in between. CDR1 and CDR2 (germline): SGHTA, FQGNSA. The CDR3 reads CASSLYGNSYNEQFF. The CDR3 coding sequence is TGTGCCAGCAGCTTATATGGTAACTCCTACAATGAGCAGTTCTTC.

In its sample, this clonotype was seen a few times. The CDR3 DNA reads as TGCGCCAGCAGCCAGGTGGGGGGGCGGCTCAGCACCGGGGAGCTGTTTTTT. This translates into CASSQVGGRLSTGELFF. The genes are TRBV4-1 and TRBJ2-2; possible D gene TRBD2, 7 bases. CDR1 is MGHRA and CDR2 is YSYEKL in the germline V gene. V lost 3 bases and J lost 4, with 18 bases in between. CDR3 size: 17 residues.

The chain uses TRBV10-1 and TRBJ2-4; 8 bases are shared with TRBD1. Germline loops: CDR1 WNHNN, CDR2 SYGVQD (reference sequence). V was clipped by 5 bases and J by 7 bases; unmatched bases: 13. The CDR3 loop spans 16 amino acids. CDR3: CASSLRDRRAFNIQYF. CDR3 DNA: TGCGCCAGCAGTCTCCGGGACAGGAGGGCCTTTAACATTCAGTACTTC.

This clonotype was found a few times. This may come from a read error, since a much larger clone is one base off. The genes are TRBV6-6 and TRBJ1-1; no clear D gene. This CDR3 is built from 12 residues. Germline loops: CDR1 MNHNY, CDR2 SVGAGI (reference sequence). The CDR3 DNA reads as TGTGCCAGCAGCCCTATGGCCTATGAAGCTTCCTTT. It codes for CASSPMAYEASF.

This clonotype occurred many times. For the CDR3, the DNA is TGTGCCAGCAGACTGGGACAGGGGGCATACGAGCAGTACTTC. As protein: CASRLGQGAYEQYF. V is TRBV25-1 and J is TRBJ2-7; 12 nucleotides align to TRBD1. Per the germline V gene, CDR1 is MGHDK and CDR2 is SYGVNS. This CDR3 spans 14 amino acids. Germline trimming cut 6 bases from V and 4 bases from J; bases unmatched to any gene: 4.